A single sample is the source of the 23 T cell receptor beta chains below, sequenced in a study of metastatic and nonmetastatic thyroid tumors (dated by TCRdb to 2020 to 2022). No patient had received any treatment before thyroid surgery. Libraries came from PCR. This sample was sequenced with an Illumina HiSeq 4000. TCRdb reprocessed the public reads (quality trimming at Q25 with fastp, clone calling with MiXCR) and kept in-frame beta chains. In all, the sample holds tens of thousands of clones, and more than 25% of those were seen once. The ten largest clones add up to 9.9% of the sample. Sequenced material: blood. These receptors originate from a male donor with papillary thyroid cancer or a benign thyroid nodule (not recorded which). Some clones in this sample may be carry-over from other donors' samples.

This clone was recorded at least ten times. The chain is built from TRBV4-1 and TRBJ1-1, with 10 bases lining up with TRBD1. The V and J ends lost 4 bases and 1 base, in that order; junction bases with no gene match: 9. CDR1 and CDR2 from the germline V gene are MGHRA and YSYEKL. The CDR3 loop spans 17 amino acids. CDR3 amino acids: CASSRAGQGFKNTEAFF. The CDR3 DNA reads as TGCGCCAGCAGCCGCGCGGGACAGGGGTTTAAGAACACTGAAGCTTTCTTT.

J is TRBJ2-1 and V is TRBV7-6; 9 positions match TRBD2. From germline, CDR1 is SGHVS and CDR2 FNYEAQ. The J segment lost 7 bases and the V segment lost 3 bases, leaving 7 bases of the junction unmatched. This CDR3 is 15 amino acids long. CDR3 in DNA: TGTGCCAGCAGCTTTTATAGCGGGAGTAGGAATGAGCAGTTCTTC. Amino acid sequence: CASSFYSGSRNEQFF.

The genes are TRBV27 and TRBJ2-7; 8 nucleotides match TRBD1. This CDR3 comprises 15 residues. V lost 6 bases and J lost 3; bases outside the gene matches: 10. Germline V gives CDR1 MNHEY, CDR2 SMNVEV (reference sequence). CDR3 sequence: CASRPSGTGIYEQYF. The CDR3 DNA is TGTGCCAGCAGGCCTTCCGGGACAGGTATCTACGAGCAGTACTTC.

The genes are TRBV18 and TRBJ1-1; maybe TRBD1 (5 bases). Trimming removed 4 bases from V and 3 bases from J, with 15 bases in between. CDR1 KGHSH and CDR2 LQKENI come from the germline V gene. The CDR3 runs to 15 residues. The CDR3: CASSRGGTSDTEAFF. The CDR3 DNA is TGTGCCAGCTCACGGGGAGGGACCAGCGACACTGAAGCTTTCTTT.

This clone came up a few times. This CDR3 reads CASSFRTNTGELFF. The CDR3 coding sequence is TGTGCCAGCAGTTTCAGGACGAACACCGGGGAGCTGTTTTTT. V usage is TRBV12-3 or TRBV12-4 and J usage is TRBJ2-2; no definite D call. The CDR3 consists of 14 residues. The V and J ends lost 3 bases and 0 bases respectively, with 5 bases between them.

At least ten counts were recorded for this clone. The chain carries TRBV6-1 and TRBJ2-3; 7 nucleotides agree with TRBD1. This CDR3 spans 14 amino acids. With V trimmed by 7 bases and J by 4 bases, 8 bases remained unmatched. CDR1 is MNHNS and CDR2 is SASEGT in the germline V gene. This chain's CDR3 is CASTPGTESDTQYF. In DNA, the CDR3 is TGTGCCAGCACCCCCGGGACAGAGTCAGATACGCAGTATTTT.

This clone was found many times. The chain employs TRBV3-1 and TRBJ2-3; D is possibly TRBD2 (6 bases). This CDR3 spans 14 amino acids. CDR1 LGHDT and CDR2 YNNKEL come from the germline V gene (reference sequence). V was clipped by 7 bases and J by 0 bases, with 11 bases between them. CDR3 region: CASTGGASTDTQYF. CDR3 coding DNA: TGTGCCAGCACCGGCGGGGCTAGCACAGATACGCAGTATTTT.

The sample holds many counts of this clone. The chain joins TRBV25-1 to TRBJ1-3, with D unclear. The germline gives CDR1 MGHDK, CDR2 SYGVNS. The CDR3 extends over 14 amino acids. The germline V and J ends were trimmed by 3 bases and 0 bases, with 6 bases remaining between them. Here the CDR3 reads CASSDPYSGNTIYF. CDR3 in DNA: TGTGCCAGCAGTGACCCCTACTCTGGAAACACCATATATTTT.

A single count supports this clone. Sequence at one end of the junction differs from germline and may be a read error. The chain carries TRBV3-1 and TRBJ2-7, with D unresolved. CDR3 length equals 14 residues. CDR1 is LGHDT and CDR2 is YNNKEL in the germline V gene (reference sequence). This chain's CDR3 is CAGSLESTIYEQYF. Here the CDR3 DNA reads TGTGCCGGCAGCCTAGAATCTACCATCTACGAGCAGTACTTC.

Regarding this clone: One end of the junction is discordant with germline, which a read error may explain. This chain joins TRBV4-1 and TRBJ1-4; D possibly corresponds to TRBD1 (6 bases). The CDR3 covers 17 residues. Germline CDR1 reads MGHRA; CDR2 reads YSYEKL. CDR3 in amino acids: CATSLEGYGTTYEKLFF. DNA of the CDR3: TGCGCCACCAGCCTAGAAGGGTATGGGACAACTTATGAAAAACTGTTTTTT.

This clone was seen ten or more times. The rearrangement links TRBV18 to TRBJ2-3; D is ambiguous. The length of the CDR3 is 14 residues. Germline values: CDR1 KGHSH, CDR2 LQKENI. The germline V and J ends were trimmed by 4 bases and 1 base, with 9 bases remaining between them. The CDR3 DNA sequence: TGTGCCAGCTCACAGTCGGATGGCACAGATACGCAGTATTTT. Encoded protein: CASSQSDGTDTQYF.

This clone was seen at least ten times. V is TRBV11-2 and J is TRBJ1-2, with TRBD1 matching 7 bases. Trimming at V came to 3 bases and at J to 4 bases, leaving 11 bases not matched to a gene. The CDR3 has 16 residues. CDR1 SGHAT and CDR2 FQNNGV come from the germline V gene. CDR3 nucleotides: TGTGCCAGCAGCTTTTCAGCCGGGACAGCGTTCTATGGCTACACCTTC. Protein product: CASSFSAGTAFYGYTF.

This chain connects TRBV4-1 to TRBJ2-2, with 9 bases lining up with TRBD1. The V and J ends lost 6 bases and 4 bases, in that order; junction bases with no gene match: 6. CDR3 length equals 15 residues. CDR1 is MGHRA and CDR2 is YSYEKL in the germline V gene. The CDR3 region is CASSRTGVATGELFF. The CDR3 DNA sequence: TGCGCCAGCAGTCGGACAGGGGTGGCCACCGGGGAGCTGTTTTTT.

CDR3 DNA: TGTGCCTGGAACCGACAGGGGATATATGGCTACACCTTC. As protein: CAWNRQGIYGYTF. V usage is TRBV30 and J usage is TRBJ1-2; 8 bases map to TRBD1. This CDR3 region has 13 residues. CDR1 and CDR2 (germline): GTSNPN, SVGIG (reference sequence). Trimming removed 4 bases from V and 5 bases from J; junction bases left unmatched: 6.

The rearrangement uses TRBV5-5 and TRBJ1-4; TRBD1 is a possible D gene (5 bases). Trimming removed 1 base from V and 6 bases from J, with 7 bases in between. This CDR3 has 13 amino acids. The germline gives CDR1 SGHKS, CDR2 YYEKEE (reference sequence). The CDR3 DNA sequence: TGTGCCAGCAGCTTGAGCAGGGATGAAAAACTGTTTTTT. This gives the protein CASSLSRDEKLFF.

This clone was counted between two and nine times. The genes are TRBV20-1 and TRBJ1-5; weak D call: TRBD1 (6 bases). Germline V gives CDR1 DFQATT, CDR2 SNEGSKA (reference sequence). CDR3 size: 15 residues. The germline V and J ends were trimmed by 0 bases and 5 bases, with 14 bases remaining between them. CDR3 sequence: CSARDPEQGYQPQHF. The CDR3 nucleotides read TGCAGTGCTAGAGATCCCGAACAGGGATATCAGCCCCAGCATTTT.

The gene calls are TRBV20-1 and TRBJ2-3; 7 positions agree with TRBD2. V lost 2 bases, J lost 10 bases, and 12 bases stayed unmatched. Looked up from germline, CDR1 is DFQATT and CDR2 is SNEGSKA (reference sequence). The CDR3 extends over 14 amino acids. The CDR3 nucleotides are TGCAGTGCTAGAAAGGCGGGAGACATAGAGTCGCAGTATTTT. The encoded protein is CSARKAGDIESQYF.

In this sample, this clone turned up many times. This chain connects TRBV18 to TRBJ1-2; a possible D gene is TRBD1 (5 bases). Germline V gene data show CDR1 as KGHSH and CDR2 as LQKENI. This CDR3 spans 15 amino acids. V gave up 4 bases and J gave up 8 bases, with 20 bases separating them. This CDR3 is CASSQTSGPGGGYTF. The CDR3 DNA reads as TGTGCCAGCTCACAAACTTCAGGCCCCGGGGGAGGCTACACCTTC.

This clone turned up a few times. The genes are TRBV6-2 or TRBV6-3 and TRBJ1-5; 8 positions match TRBD1. Germline loops: CDR1 MNHEY, CDR2 SVGEGT. This CDR3 spans 14 amino acids. V shed 6 bases, J shed 6 bases, and the junction held 7 bases outside the gene matches. The CDR3 DNA follows: TGTGCCAGCAGACCTAGGACAGGGACTCAGCCCCAGCATTTT. As protein: CASRPRTGTQPQHF.

By share, this clone ranks as medium-sized. The V call is TRBV27, the J call TRBJ2-7; TRBD1 matches at 11 bases. From germline, CDR1 is MNHEY and CDR2 SMNVEV (reference sequence). The CDR3 has 12 amino acids. J gave up 6 bases and V 5 bases, and 0 bases lay outside the gene matches. The CDR3 is CASSGTGGEQYF. CDR3 nucleotide sequence: TGTGCCAGCAGTGGGACAGGGGGCGAGCAGTACTTC.

This clone was seen only a few times. The chain combines TRBV5-1 with TRBJ2-1; D is unresolved. Between the trimmed V and J ends, which lost 0 bases and 1 base, there was a span of 8 bases. This CDR3 is built from 15 residues. The V gene's germline CDR1 is SGHRS and CDR2 YFSETQ. The CDR3 loop reads CASSLAHKSYNEQFF. The CDR3 DNA follows: TGCGCCAGCAGCTTGGCCCACAAATCCTACAATGAGCAGTTCTTC.

There are many counts of this clone. The chain uses TRBV12-5 and TRBJ2-6; 8 nucleotides line up with TRBD2. The CDR3 length is 18 residues. V was clipped by 0 bases and J by 0 bases; unmatched bases: 4. The germline V gene encodes CDR1 LGHNT and CDR2 FRNRAP. Here the CDR3 DNA reads TGTGCTAGTGGTTTGGTACCGGGGGGGCACTCTGGGGCCAACGTCCTGACTTTC. Translation gives CASGLVPGGHSGANVLTF.

This clone was observed a handful of times. An end of the junction does not agree with germline; a read error may underlie this. The chain combines TRBV28 with TRBJ2-6, with D maybe TRBD1 (5 bases). Germline-derived CDR1 and CDR2 are MDHEN and SYDVKM. The CDR3 spans 18 residues. CDR3 amino acids: CASSFQGAGWNGANVLTF. In DNA, the CDR3 is TGTGCCAGCAGTTTTCAAGGAGCAGGGTGGAATGGGGCAAACGTCCTGACTTTC. Full variable domain (remainder filled in from reference TRBV28 and TRBJ2-6): DVKVTQSSRYLVKRTGEKVFLECVQDMDHENMFWYRQDPGLGLRLIYFSYDVKMKEKGDIPEGYSVSREKKERFSLILESASTNQTSMYLCASSFQGAGWNGANVLTFGAGSRLTVL.